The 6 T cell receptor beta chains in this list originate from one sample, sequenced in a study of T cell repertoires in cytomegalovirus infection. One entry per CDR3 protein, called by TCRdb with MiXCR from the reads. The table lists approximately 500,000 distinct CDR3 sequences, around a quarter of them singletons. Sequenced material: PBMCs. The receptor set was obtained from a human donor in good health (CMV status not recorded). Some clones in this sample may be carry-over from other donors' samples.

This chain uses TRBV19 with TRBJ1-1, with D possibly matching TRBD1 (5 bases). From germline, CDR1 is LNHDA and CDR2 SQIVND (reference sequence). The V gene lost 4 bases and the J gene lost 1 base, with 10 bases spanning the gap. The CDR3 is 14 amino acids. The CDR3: CASSKGRANTEAFF. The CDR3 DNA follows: TGTGCCAGTAGTAAGGGACGTGCGAACACTGAAGCTTTCTTT.

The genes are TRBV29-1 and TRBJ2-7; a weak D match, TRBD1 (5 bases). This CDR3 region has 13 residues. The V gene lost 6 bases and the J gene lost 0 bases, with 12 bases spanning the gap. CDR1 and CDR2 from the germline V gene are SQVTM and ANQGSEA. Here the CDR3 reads CSVRQPNSYEQYF. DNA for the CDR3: TGCAGCGTCCGACAGCCCAACTCCTACGAGCAGTACTTC.

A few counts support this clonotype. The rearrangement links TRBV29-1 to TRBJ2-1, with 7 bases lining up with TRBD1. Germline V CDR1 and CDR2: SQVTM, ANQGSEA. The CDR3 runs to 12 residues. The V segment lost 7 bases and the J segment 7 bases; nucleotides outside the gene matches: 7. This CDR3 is CSARDRANEQFF. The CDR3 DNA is TGCAGCGCAAGAGACAGGGCAAATGAGCAGTTCTTC.

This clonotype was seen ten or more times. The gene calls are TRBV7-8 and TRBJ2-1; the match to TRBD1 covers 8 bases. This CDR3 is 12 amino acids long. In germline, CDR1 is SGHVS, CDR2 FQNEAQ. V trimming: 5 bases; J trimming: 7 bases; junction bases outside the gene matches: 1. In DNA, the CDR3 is TGTGCCAGCAGCGACAGGGGTAATGAGCAGTTCTTC. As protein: CASSDRGNEQFF.

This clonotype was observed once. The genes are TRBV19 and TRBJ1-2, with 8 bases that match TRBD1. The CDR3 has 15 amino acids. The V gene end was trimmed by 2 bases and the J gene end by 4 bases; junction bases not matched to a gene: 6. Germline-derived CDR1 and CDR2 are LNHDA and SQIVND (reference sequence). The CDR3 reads CASSISGTGIYGYTF. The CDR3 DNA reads TGTGCCAGTAGTATAAGTGGGACAGGTATCTATGGCTACACCTTC.

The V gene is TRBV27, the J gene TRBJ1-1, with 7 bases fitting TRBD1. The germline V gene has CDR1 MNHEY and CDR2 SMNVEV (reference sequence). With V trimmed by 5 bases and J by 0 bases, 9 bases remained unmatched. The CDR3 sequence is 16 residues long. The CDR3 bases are TGTGCCAGCAGTCCCCTTCGGACAGGATTGAACACTGAAGCTTTCTTT. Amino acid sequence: CASSPLRTGLNTEAFF.